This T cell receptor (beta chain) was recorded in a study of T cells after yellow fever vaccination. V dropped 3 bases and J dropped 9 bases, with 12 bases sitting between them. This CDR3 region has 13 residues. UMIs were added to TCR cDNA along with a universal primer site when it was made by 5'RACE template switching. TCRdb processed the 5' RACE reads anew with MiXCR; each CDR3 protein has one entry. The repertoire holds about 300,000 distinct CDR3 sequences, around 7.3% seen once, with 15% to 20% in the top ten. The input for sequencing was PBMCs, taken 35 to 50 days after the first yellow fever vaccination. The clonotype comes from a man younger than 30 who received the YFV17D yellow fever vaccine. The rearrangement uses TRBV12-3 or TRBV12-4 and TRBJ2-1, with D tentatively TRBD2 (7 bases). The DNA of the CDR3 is TGTGCCAGCAGTTTCGGGGGGCAGGTTGAGCAGTTCTTC. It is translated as CASSFGGQVEQFF.